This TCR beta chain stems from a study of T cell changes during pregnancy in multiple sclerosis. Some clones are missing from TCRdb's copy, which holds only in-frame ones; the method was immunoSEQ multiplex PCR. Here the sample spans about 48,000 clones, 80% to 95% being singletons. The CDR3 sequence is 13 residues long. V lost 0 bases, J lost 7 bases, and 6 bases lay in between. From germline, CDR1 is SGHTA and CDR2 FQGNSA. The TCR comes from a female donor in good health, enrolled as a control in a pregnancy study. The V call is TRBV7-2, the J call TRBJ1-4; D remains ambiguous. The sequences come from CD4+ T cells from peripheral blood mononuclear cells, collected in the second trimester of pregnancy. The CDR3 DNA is TGTGCCAGCAGCTTAGCGCGAAGTGAAAAACTGTTTTTT. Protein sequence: CASSLARSEKLFF.